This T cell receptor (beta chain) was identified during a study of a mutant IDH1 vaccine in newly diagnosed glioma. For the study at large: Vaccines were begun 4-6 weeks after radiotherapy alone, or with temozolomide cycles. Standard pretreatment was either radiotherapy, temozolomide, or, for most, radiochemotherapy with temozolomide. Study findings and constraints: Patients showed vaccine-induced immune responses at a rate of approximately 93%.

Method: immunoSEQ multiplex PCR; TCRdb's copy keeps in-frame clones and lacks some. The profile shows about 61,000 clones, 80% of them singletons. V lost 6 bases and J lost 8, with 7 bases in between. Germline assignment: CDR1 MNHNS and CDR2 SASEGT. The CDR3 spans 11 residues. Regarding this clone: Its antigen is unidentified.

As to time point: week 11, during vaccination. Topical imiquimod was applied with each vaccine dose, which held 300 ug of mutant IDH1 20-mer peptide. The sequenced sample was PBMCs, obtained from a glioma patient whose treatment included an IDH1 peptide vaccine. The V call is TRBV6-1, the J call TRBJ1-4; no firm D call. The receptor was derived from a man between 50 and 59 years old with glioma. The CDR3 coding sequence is TGTGCCAGCAGAGTGCTGGAAAAACTGTTTTTT. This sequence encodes CASRVLEKLFF.